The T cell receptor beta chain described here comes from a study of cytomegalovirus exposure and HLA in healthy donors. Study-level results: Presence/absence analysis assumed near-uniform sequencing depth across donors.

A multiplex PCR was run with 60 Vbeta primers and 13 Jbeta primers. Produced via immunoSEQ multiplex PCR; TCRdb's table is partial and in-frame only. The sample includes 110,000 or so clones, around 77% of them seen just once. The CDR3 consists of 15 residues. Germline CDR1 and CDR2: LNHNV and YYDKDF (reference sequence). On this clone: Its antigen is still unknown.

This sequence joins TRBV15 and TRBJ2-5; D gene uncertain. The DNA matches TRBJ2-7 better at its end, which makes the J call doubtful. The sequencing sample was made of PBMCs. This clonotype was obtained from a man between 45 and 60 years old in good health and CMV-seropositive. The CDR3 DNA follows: TGTGCCACCAGCAGGATCCCAGAGGCACCAATCGAGCAGTACTTC. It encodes CATSRIPEAPIEQYF.